These 18 T cell receptor beta chains share one sample of origin, sequenced in a study of long-term antiretroviral therapy in people with HIV. This was the immunoSEQ v3.0 assay at survey level. The protocol was immunoSEQ multiplex PCR, while the TCRdb copy is restricted to in-frame clones and leaves out a portion. The sample has tens of thousands of clones, 80% to 85% seen once. Sequences were derived from unsorted PBMCs, sampled about 4.3 years after starting antiretroviral therapy. The receptors stem from a man aged 25-45 years with HIV.

The chain links TRBV4-1 to TRBJ2-2; D ambiguous. The V and J ends lost 4 bases and 0 bases respectively, with 12 bases between them. Germline CDR1 and CDR2: MGHRA and YSYEKL. This CDR3 contains 16 residues. The CDR3 DNA reads as TGCGCCAGCAGCCTACGAAGTGGGGCGAACACCGGGGAGCTGTTTTTT. This translates into CASSLRSGANTGELFF.

The V and J genes are TRBV25-1 and TRBJ1-1; D not resolved. Germline CDR1 MGHDK, CDR2 SYGVNS. The V end lost 4 bases, the J end lost 7 bases, and 7 bases lay between the germline ends. The CDR3 is 11 residues long. CDR3 in amino acids: CASSVMGEAFF. The CDR3 bases are TGTGCCAGCAGTGTGATGGGTGAAGCTTTCTTT.

A single count supports this clone. The chain joins TRBV7-9 to TRBJ1-6, with 8 bases aligning to TRBD1. From germline, CDR1 is SEHNR and CDR2 FQNEAQ (reference sequence). The CDR3 extends over 15 amino acids. The V segment lost 4 bases and the J segment 7 bases; nucleotides outside the gene matches: 6. The CDR3 DNA is TGTGCCAGCAGCTATAGTACAGGGGGGAATTCACCCCTCCACTTT. It codes for CASSYSTGGNSPLHF.

DNA of the CDR3: TGTGCCAGCAGTTTAGGGGGGACAGGGGGGCCGGGAAAACTGTTTTTT. Translation: CASSLGGTGGPGKLFF. V and J are TRBV28 and TRBJ1-4; 11 nucleotides agree with TRBD1. This CDR3 is 16 amino acids long. From germline, CDR1 is MDHEN and CDR2 SYDVKM. Trimming at V came to 2 bases and at J to 10 bases, leaving 9 bases not matched to a gene.

The chain carries TRBV4-1 and TRBJ1-1; 10 bases fit TRBD1. Germline V gives CDR1 MGHRA, CDR2 YSYEKL. The CDR3 loop spans 14 amino acids. Germline trimming cut 4 bases from V and 10 bases from J; bases unmatched to any gene: 9. The CDR3 nucleotides are TGCGCCAGCAGCCGCTCCGGGACAGGGGCGGGAGCTTTCTTT. Translation: CASSRSGTGAGAFF.

This clone came up once. The chain employs TRBV29-1 and TRBJ1-1; TRBD1 is a possible D gene (5 bases). Germline V lookup: CDR1 SQVTM, CDR2 ANQGSEA. The CDR3 consists of 13 residues. V shed 1 base and J shed 5 bases, with 11 bases lying between them. DNA for the CDR3: TGCAGCGTTGAAGGTATGGGGGGAACTGAAGCTTTCTTT. It translates to CSVEGMGGTEAFF.

The chain joins TRBV21-1 to TRBJ2-2; the listed D gene, TRBD2, was not tested against the DNA. TRBV21-1 is recorded as a pseudogene. The CDR3 consists of 14 residues. The CDR3 spells CASRGLAGTGELFF. The CDR3 DNA follows: TGTGCCAGCCGGGGACTAGCGGGCACCGGGGAGCTGTTTTTT.

This clone was counted a single time. The V and J genes are TRBV7-9 and TRBJ2-7; a possible D gene is TRBD1 (6 bases). CDR1 SEHNR and CDR2 FQNEAQ come from the germline V gene (reference sequence). V lost 5 bases, J lost 7 bases, and 9 bases lay in between. This CDR3 is 11 amino acids long. The CDR3, as DNA: TGTGCCAGCAGCCTCGACAGGGAGCAGTACTTC. Its protein product is CASSLDREQYF.

The chain employs TRBV7-3 and TRBJ2-1; 8 bases fit TRBD2. The V gene's germline CDR1 is SGHTA and CDR2 FQGTGA. This CDR3 contains 17 residues. V gave up 6 bases and J gave up 0 bases; unmatched junction bases: 10. In DNA, the CDR3 is TGTGCCAGCAGACTGAGCGGGGGTTCTAGCTCCTACAATGAGCAGTTCTTC. Translated: CASRLSGGSSSYNEQFF.

The genes are TRBV5-4 and TRBJ2-2; 8 bases agree with TRBD1. The CDR3 length is 16 residues. The V gene's germline CDR1 is SGHNT and CDR2 YYREEE (reference sequence). V shed 4 bases, J shed 2 bases, and the junction held 7 bases outside the gene matches. In DNA, the CDR3 is TGTGCCAGCAGCAGAAAAGGACAGGGAAACACCGGGGAGCTGTTTTTT. Translated: CASSRKGQGNTGELFF.

The CDR3 bases are TGTGCCAGCAGCCAAATTCGGGATGACGAGCAGTACTTC. Protein sequence: CASSQIRDDEQYF. The chain is built from TRBV5-4 and TRBJ2-7; tentative D call: TRBD2 (5 bases). The CDR3 runs 13 residues. Germline-derived CDR1 and CDR2 are SGHNT and YYREEE (reference sequence). V lost 4 bases to trimming and J lost 5 bases, with 13 bases between them.

J is TRBJ1-4 and V is TRBV7-9, with 7 bases lining up with TRBD1. This CDR3 is built from 14 residues. After removal of 1 base from V and 8 bases from J, the junction contained 4 bases not matched to a gene. Germline CDR1 reads SEHNR; CDR2 reads FQNEAQ (reference sequence). For the CDR3, the DNA is TGTGCCAGCAGCTTAGGACAGGGAGTGGAAAAACTGTTTTTT. Amino acids: CASSLGQGVEKLFF. The variable domain in full, with the rest retrieved from reference TRBV7-9 and TRBJ1-4, is DTGVSQNPRHKITKRGQNVTFRCDPISEHNRLYWYRQTLGQGPEFLTYFQNEAQLEKSRLLSDRFSAERPKGSFSTLEIQRTEQGDSAMYLCASSLGQGVEKLFFGSGTQLSVL.

This clone turned up a few times. This chain connects TRBV7-9 to TRBJ2-3; D unclear. CDR3 length: 13 amino acids. V was clipped by 4 bases and J by 5 bases, with 10 bases between them. CDR1 SEHNR and CDR2 FQNEAQ come from the germline V gene (reference sequence). Here the CDR3 DNA reads TGTGCCAGCAGCTCATCTCTCTTAGATACGCAGTATTTT. Translating gives CASSSSLLDTQYF.

The V gene is TRBV25-1, the J gene TRBJ2-2; the D gene is possibly TRBD1 (6 bases). The CDR3 loop spans 16 amino acids. CDR1 and CDR2 from the germline V gene are MGHDK and SYGVNS. Trimming removed 3 bases at V and 1 base at J, with 12 bases between. The CDR3 region is CASSDVGRGNTGELFF. CDR3 sequence (DNA): TGTGCCAGCAGTGACGTGGGCAGGGGGAACACCGGGGAGCTGTTTTTT.

This sequence joins TRBV29-1 and TRBJ2-3; D may be TRBD2 (6 bases). CDR1 and CDR2 (germline): SQVTM, ANQGSEA. Deletions cut 3 bases from V and 0 bases from J, with 16 bases between. The CDR3 consists of 16 residues. The CDR3: CSVEVGSGTSTDTQYF. In DNA, the CDR3 is TGCAGCGTTGAGGTGGGGTCAGGGACTAGCACAGATACGCAGTATTTT.

V usage is TRBV6-6 and J usage is TRBJ2-7; D assignment may be TRBD1 or TRBD2 (6 bases each). The germline V gene encodes CDR1 MNHNY and CDR2 SVGAGI (reference sequence). The CDR3 contains 16 residues. With 4 bases removed from V and 2 bases from J, the gap between germline ends came to 18 bases. The CDR3 DNA is TGTGCCAGCAGTTCCCCGGACAGAGGAGGGACCTACGAGCAGTACTTC. It encodes CASSSPDRGGTYEQYF.

V is TRBV7-2 and J is TRBJ1-2; D is perhaps TRBD1 (5 bases). The V end lost 3 bases, the J end lost 4 bases, and 12 bases lay between the germline ends. CDR3 size: 14 residues. CDR1 and CDR2 (germline): SGHTA, FQGNSA. DNA of the CDR3: TGTGCCAGCAGCTTTGGCGGGGGAGGCTATGGCTACACCTTC. This sequence encodes CASSFGGGGYGYTF.

This clone was recorded once. The rearrangement links TRBV6-1 to TRBJ1-4; D gene ambiguous. The CDR3 extends over 15 amino acids. The germline V gene encodes CDR1 MNHNS and CDR2 SASEGT. The V end was cut by 4 bases, the J end by 12 bases, with 21 bases between. The DNA for the CDR3 is TGTGCCAGCAGTGGGGCGGGTGGAGGCCCCGGGGAACTGTTTTTT. Encoded protein: CASSGAGGGPGELFF.